The 31 T cell receptor beta chains given below trace back to one sample, sequenced in a study of blood T cells in healthy people across ages. Combining a sample-barcoded 5' primer with a J-beta primer mix, a second PCR ran for 7 to 11 cycles. TCRdb ran MiXCR on the 5' RACE reads and lists one entry per CDR3 protein. The table includes over 1.5 million distinct CDR3 sequences, approximately 50% detected once. Sequencing was done on a sample of blood. These receptors came from a woman between 35 and 50 years old in good health.

The V and J genes are TRBV7-2 and TRBJ2-7, with 10 bases identical to TRBD1. The junction had 6 bases not matched to a gene; V was cut back by 5 bases and J by 2 bases. The CDR3 runs to 15 residues. Germline V lookup: CDR1 SGHTA, CDR2 FQGNSA. DNA of the CDR3: TGTGCCAGCAGCCCAGACAGGGGGCGGACCTACGAGCAGTACTTC. This codes for CASSPDRGRTYEQYF.

The chain carries TRBV20-1 and TRBJ2-1; 9 positions agree with TRBD2. J lost 3 bases, V lost 6 bases, and 12 bases had no gene match. The CDR3 loop spans 16 amino acids. Per germline, CDR1 DFQATT and CDR2 SNEGSKA (reference sequence). The CDR3 spells CSATSGGPFDYNEQFF. In DNA form, the CDR3 reads TGCAGTGCGACAAGCGGGGGGCCGTTCGACTACAATGAGCAGTTCTTC.

The rearrangement links TRBV2 to TRBJ1-5; 7 bases are shared with TRBD1. The J segment lost 2 bases and the V segment lost 10 bases, leaving 8 bases of the junction unmatched. Germline loops: CDR1 SNHLY, CDR2 FYNNEI. CDR3 length: 14 residues. The DNA of the CDR3 is TGTGCCACCGACAGGGATGGTGGCAATCAGCCCCAGCATTTT. Its protein product is CATDRDGGNQPQHF.

The V call is TRBV10-3, the J call TRBJ2-5; TRBD2 is a possible D gene (5 bases). CDR3 length: 17 amino acids. The V and J ends lost 5 bases and 5 bases respectively, with 24 bases between them. The germline V gene has CDR1 ENHRY and CDR2 SYGVKD. The CDR3 here is CAISRLWGLALNETQYF. The CDR3 bases are TGTGCCATCAGTCGGCTCTGGGGTCTAGCCCTCAATGAGACCCAGTACTTC.

This clonotype was counted many times. The V call is TRBV24-1, the J call TRBJ2-4; D might be TRBD1 (6 bases). V shed 8 bases and J shed 4 bases, with 8 bases lying between them. This CDR3 is built from 12 residues. The germline CDR1 and CDR2 sequences are KGHDR and SFDVKD. The CDR3 DNA follows: TGTGCCACCATGGACAGAAAAAACATTCAGTACTTC. This sequence encodes CATMDRKNIQYF.

This chain connects TRBV6-6 to TRBJ2-7; a weak D match, TRBD1 (7 bases). V lost 7 bases, J lost 7 bases, and 26 bases lay in between. This CDR3 has 16 residues. Per germline, CDR1 MNHNY and CDR2 SVGAGI (reference sequence). The CDR3 sequence is CASTRGKGARNNEQYF. The CDR3 coding sequence is TGTGCCAGCACCCGGGGGAAGGGGGCCCGAAACAATGAGCAGTACTTC.

The rearrangement joins TRBV6-5 to TRBJ1-5; 7 positions agree with TRBD1. The germline V gene encodes CDR1 MNHEY and CDR2 SVGAGI. This CDR3 has 15 residues. Germline trimming cut 6 bases from V and 1 base from J; bases unmatched to any gene: 6. The CDR3: CASRSQGLSNQPQHF. As DNA, the CDR3 is TGTGCCAGCAGATCACAGGGGTTGAGCAATCAGCCCCAGCATTTT.

This chain uses TRBV4-2 with TRBJ1-4; TRBD1 aligns across 8 bases. V lost 4 bases, J lost 6 bases, and 7 bases stayed unmatched. CDR1 and CDR2 (germline): LGHNA, YNFKEQ. The length of the CDR3 is 15 residues. The CDR3 reads CASSRPETGDEKLFF. The CDR3 nucleotides read TGTGCCAGCAGCCGGCCGGAGACAGGGGATGAAAAACTGTTTTTT.

The genes are TRBV20-1 and TRBJ2-5, with unresolved D. Between the trimmed V and J ends, which lost 2 bases and 1 base, there was a span of 8 bases. Germline CDR1 reads DFQATT; CDR2 reads SNEGSKA (reference sequence). The CDR3 runs to 13 residues. CDR3 loop: CSARKTGQETQYF. As DNA, the CDR3 is TGCAGTGCTAGAAAGACTGGCCAAGAGACCCAGTACTTC.

This clonotype was seen more than once but under ten times. The chain combines TRBV9 with TRBJ2-5, with D possibly being TRBD1 or TRBD2 (5 bases each). The germline V gene encodes CDR1 SGDLS and CDR2 YYNGEE. The CDR3 is 14 residues long. V lost 0 bases and J lost 5, with 11 bases in between. Here the CDR3 DNA reads TGTGCCAGCAGCGTAGGGGGGATTGGGGAGACCCAGTACTTC. This sequence encodes CASSVGGIGETQYF.

This clonotype was counted once. This chain links TRBV6-2 or TRBV6-3 with TRBJ1-2, with no clear D. Trimming took off 1 base at V and 8 bases at J, with 8 bases between the two ends. Germline CDR1 and CDR2: MNHEY and SVGEGT. The CDR3 has 12 amino acids. In DNA form, the CDR3 reads TGTGCCAGCAGTTACTGGGCAGACGGCTACACCTTC. It specifies CASSYWADGYTF.

This clonotype was counted a few times. The junction differs from germline at one of its ends, possibly a read error. The J gene is TRBJ1-2, the V gene TRBV12-3 or TRBV12-4; weak D call: TRBD1 (6 bases). The CDR3 is 14 residues long. The CDR3 sequence: CASSVRGSRHGYTF. As DNA, the CDR3 is TGTGCCAGCAGTGTCAGGGGCAGCAGGCATGGCTACACCTTT.

This chain links TRBV6-1 with TRBJ2-7; no reliable D call. V was clipped by 2 bases and J by 6 bases, with 5 bases between them. The CDR3 is 11 residues long. Germline CDR1 reads MNHNS; CDR2 reads SASEGT. The CDR3 region is CASSELAEQYF. The CDR3 coding sequence is TGTGCCAGCAGTGAATTGGCCGAGCAGTACTTC.

This clonotype has just a few counts. The V gene is TRBV20-1, the J gene TRBJ2-1, with 10 positions matching TRBD2. CDR3 length: 15 amino acids. The V gene's germline CDR1 is DFQATT and CDR2 SNEGSKA (reference sequence). V shed 4 bases, J shed 3 bases, and the junction held 6 bases outside the gene matches. In nucleotides, the CDR3 is TGCAGTGCTAACCACAGACTAGCGGGCTACAATGAGCAGTTCTTC. Translation: CSANHRLAGYNEQFF.

This clonotype was observed a few times. The chain joins TRBV11-1 to TRBJ2-1; the D gene is possibly TRBD1 (6 bases). This CDR3 spans 17 amino acids. Germline-derived CDR1 and CDR2 are SGHAT and FQDESV (reference sequence). V was pared by 5 bases and J by 4 bases, with 21 bases between. The CDR3 sequence is CASSLIMGARSYNEQFF. CDR3 nucleotide sequence: TGTGCCAGCAGCCTGATCATGGGGGCGCGAAGTTACAATGAGCAGTTCTTC. Supplemented by reference TRBV11-1 and TRBJ2-1, the full variable domain reads EAEVAQSPRYKITEKSQAVAFWCDPISGHATLYWYRQILGQGPELLVQFQDESVVDDSQLPKDRFSAERLKGVDSTLKIQPAELGDSAMYLCASSLIMGARSYNEQFFGPGTRLTVL.

This rearrangement joins TRBV24-1 to TRBJ2-5; 9 positions match TRBD1. The CDR3 is 14 residues long. Germline V gives CDR1 KGHDR, CDR2 SFDVKD. V gave up 8 bases and J gave up 3 bases; unmatched junction bases: 6. The CDR3: CATNTGGKEETQYF. The CDR3 coding sequence is TGTGCCACCAATACAGGGGGCAAAGAAGAGACCCAGTACTTC.

This clonotype appeared a few times. This chain joins TRBV7-2 and TRBJ2-5, with 9 bases lining up with TRBD1. The DNA end lines up better with TRBJ2-7; the J call may be wrong. The germline V gene encodes CDR1 SGHTA and CDR2 FQGNSA. The CDR3 runs to 16 residues. CDR3 bases: TGTGCCAGCAGCCGTCAGACCTTACAGGGGGCTGGCGAGCAGTACTTC. This encodes CASSRQTLQGAGEQYF.

The V and J genes are TRBV7-9 and TRBJ2-7; D is perhaps TRBD1 (6 bases). The length of the CDR3 is 13 residues. The germline gives CDR1 SEHNR, CDR2 FQNEAQ (reference sequence). V was shortened by 5 bases and J by 8 bases, with 16 bases between the two germline ends. The CDR3 protein is CASSPQQGSKQYF. Written as DNA, the CDR3 is TGTGCCAGCAGCCCGCAACAGGGATCGAAGCAGTACTTC.

The chain uses TRBV5-5 and TRBJ1-5, with 8 nucleotides matching TRBD1. The trim removed 3 bases at V and 8 bases at J, leaving 4 bases unmatched. Germline V gene sequence: CDR1 SGHKS, CDR2 YYEKEE (reference sequence). The CDR3 is 13 amino acids. CDR3 nucleotide sequence: TGTGCCAGCAGCTGGACAGGGTTCAAGCCCCAGCATTTT. Amino acid sequence: CASSWTGFKPQHF.

The V call is TRBV20-1, the J call TRBJ2-5; 11 positions agree with TRBD1. The CDR3 runs to 16 residues. The germline V gene encodes CDR1 DFQATT and CDR2 SNEGSKA (reference sequence). V lost 0 bases, J lost 4 bases, and 7 bases stayed unmatched. In DNA form, the CDR3 reads TGCAGTGCTAGAGACCCCGGGACAGGGGGTTTAGAGACCCAGTACTTC. This gives the protein CSARDPGTGGLETQYF.

V usage is TRBV7-8 and J usage is TRBJ2-5, with 9 bases fitting TRBD2. V gave up 2 bases and J gave up 5 bases; unmatched junction bases: 6. The CDR3 runs to 15 residues. The germline V gene has CDR1 SGHVS and CDR2 FQNEAQ. The CDR3 sequence is CASSLLAGAMETQYF. The DNA of the CDR3 is TGTGCCAGCAGCTTATTAGCGGGAGCTATGGAGACCCAGTACTTC.

The J gene is TRBJ2-1, the V gene TRBV27; a possible D gene is TRBD1 (5 bases). Germline values: CDR1 MNHEY, CDR2 SMNVEV (reference sequence). This CDR3 has 16 amino acids. V lost 3 bases and J 4 bases, leaving 16 bases between the germline ends. The CDR3 DNA follows: TGTGCCAGCAGTTTCAGGGCCCAATTGGGATACAATGAGCAGTTCTTC. It yields the protein CASSFRAQLGYNEQFF.

The chain is built from TRBV6-6 and TRBJ1-2; tentatively, D is TRBD1 (6 bases). The germline CDR1 and CDR2 sequences are MNHNY and SVGAGI (reference sequence). Trimming cost V 0 bases and J 7 bases, with 12 bases left between them. This CDR3 has 14 residues. CDR3: CASSYSKGVVGYTF. The CDR3, as DNA: TGTGCCAGCAGTTACTCGAAGGGGGTTGTTGGCTACACCTTC.

This clonotype was observed once. The V gene is TRBV6-6, the J gene TRBJ1-2; TRBD1 matches at 8 bases. Germline values: CDR1 MNHNY, CDR2 SVGAGI (reference sequence). CDR3 size: 17 residues. The ends lost 6 bases at V and 1 base at J; junction bases unmatched: 13. The chain's CDR3 is CASRMSRGRGSNYGYTF. The CDR3 DNA follows: TGTGCCAGCAGGATGAGCAGGGGGCGAGGGAGTAACTATGGCTACACCTTC.

This clonotype turned up a few times. The chain joins TRBV27 to TRBJ2-7; tentatively, D is TRBD2 (5 bases). Germline V gene lookup returns CDR1 MNHEY and CDR2 SMNVEV (reference sequence). This CDR3 contains 12 residues. V was clipped by 7 bases and J by 4 bases, with 11 bases between them. CDR3 sequence: CASTTEGYEQYF. As DNA, the CDR3 is TGTGCCAGCACCACTGAGGGATACGAGCAGTACTTC.

V usage is TRBV28 and J usage is TRBJ2-5; 8 nucleotides agree with TRBD1. The CDR3 extends over 14 amino acids. V lost 7 bases, J lost 11 bases, and 15 bases stayed unmatched. The germline V gene has CDR1 MDHEN and CDR2 SYDVKM. This CDR3 reads CASTVTDRAFEQYF. CDR3 nucleotides: TGTGCCAGCACCGTTACGGACAGGGCTTTTGAGCAGTACTTC.

CDR3 nucleotide sequence: TGTGCCAGCAGCCTCGGGACTAGGGGGGTCACAGATACGCAGTATTTT. The encoded protein is CASSLGTRGVTDTQYF. The chain employs TRBV7-8 and TRBJ2-3; 8 nucleotides match TRBD2. The CDR3 loop spans 16 amino acids. CDR1 and CDR2 from the germline V gene are SGHVS and FQNEAQ. Trimming cost V 5 bases and J 2 bases; bases outside gene matches: 9.

This sequence joins TRBV2 and TRBJ2-5; a weak D match, TRBD2 (6 bases). This CDR3 spans 14 amino acids. Germline V gene lookup returns CDR1 SNHLY and CDR2 FYNNEI. The V gene lost 6 bases and the J gene lost 1 base, with 12 bases spanning the gap. The CDR3 here is CASRLASAQETQYF. DNA of the CDR3: TGTGCCAGCAGGCTAGCGTCGGCCCAAGAGACCCAGTACTTC.

This clonotype was counted only a few times. The rearrangement uses TRBV13 and TRBJ2-5, with D perhaps matching TRBD1 (5 bases). Germline V lookup: CDR1 PRHDT, CDR2 FYEKMQ (reference sequence). V shed 7 bases and J shed 2 bases, with 17 bases lying between them. The length of the CDR3 is 15 residues. CDR3 bases: TGTGCCAGCACCCTTAGGGGTGCAGCTCAAGAGACCCAGTACTTC. Encoded protein: CASTLRGAAQETQYF. Full variable domain (rest looked up from reference TRBV13 and TRBJ2-5): AAGVIQSPRHLIKEKRETATLKCYPIPRHDTVYWYQQGPGQDPQFLISFYEKMQSDKGSIPDRFSAQQFSDYHSELNMSSLELGDSALYFCASTLRGAAQETQYFGPGTRLLVL.

The chain carries TRBV5-1 and TRBJ2-7, with TRBD2 as a possible D gene (6 bases). The J call is in doubt because the DNA end fits TRBJ2-5 better. Germline V gene lookup returns CDR1 SGHRS and CDR2 YFSETQ. The CDR3 spans 16 residues. This chain's CDR3 is CASSLGRGVAQETQYF. Here the CDR3 DNA reads TGCGCCAGCAGCTTGGGGAGGGGAGTGGCCCAGGAGACCCAGTACTTC.

The genes are TRBV4-2 and TRBJ2-5; D is tentatively TRBD1 or TRBD2 (6 bases each). This CDR3 spans 16 amino acids. V was pared by 3 bases and J by 5 bases, with 19 bases between. Germline V CDR1 and CDR2: LGHNA, YNFKEQ. CDR3 in amino acids: CASSQSSGAFLETQYF. The CDR3 coding sequence is TGTGCCAGCAGCCAGTCTTCGGGGGCCTTTTTGGAGACCCAGTACTTC.